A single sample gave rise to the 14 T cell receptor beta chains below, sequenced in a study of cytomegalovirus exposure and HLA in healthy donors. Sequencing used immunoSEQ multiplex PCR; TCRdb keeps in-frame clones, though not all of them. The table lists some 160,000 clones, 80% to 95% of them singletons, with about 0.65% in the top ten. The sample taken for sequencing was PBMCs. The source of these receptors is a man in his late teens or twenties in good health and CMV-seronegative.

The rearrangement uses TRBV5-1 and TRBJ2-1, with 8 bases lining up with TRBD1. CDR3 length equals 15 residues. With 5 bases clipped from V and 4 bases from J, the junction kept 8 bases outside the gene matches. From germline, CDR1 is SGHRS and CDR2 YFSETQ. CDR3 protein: CASRSTGVAYNEQFF. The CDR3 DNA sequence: TGCGCCAGCAGGTCGACAGGGGTCGCGTACAATGAGCAGTTCTTC. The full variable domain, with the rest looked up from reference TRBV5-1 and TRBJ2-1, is KAGVTQTPRYLIKTRGQQVTLSCSPISGHRSVSWYQQTPGQGLQFLFEYFSETQRNKGNFPGRFSGRQFSNSRSEMNVSTLELGDSALYLCASRSTGVAYNEQFFGPGTRLTVL.

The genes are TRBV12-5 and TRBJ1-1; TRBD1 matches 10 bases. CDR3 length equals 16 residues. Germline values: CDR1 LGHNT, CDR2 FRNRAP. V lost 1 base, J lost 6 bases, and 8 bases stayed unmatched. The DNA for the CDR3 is TGTGCTAGTGGTTTGGGATCCGGGACAGGGGCGGCTGAAGCTTTCTTT. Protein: CASGLGSGTGAAEAFF.

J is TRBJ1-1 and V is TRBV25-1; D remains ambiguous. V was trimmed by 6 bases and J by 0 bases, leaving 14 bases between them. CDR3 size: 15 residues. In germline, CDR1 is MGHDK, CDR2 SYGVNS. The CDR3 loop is CASSHGANLNTEAFF. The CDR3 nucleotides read TGTGCCAGCAGCCACGGTGCAAACCTGAACACTGAAGCTTTCTTT. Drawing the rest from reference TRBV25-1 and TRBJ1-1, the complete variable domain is EADIYQTPRYLVIGTGKKITLECSQTMGHDKMYWYQQDPGMELHLIHYSYGVNSTEKGDLSSESTVSRIRTEHFPLTLESARPSHTSQYLCASSHGANLNTEAFFGQGTRLTVV.

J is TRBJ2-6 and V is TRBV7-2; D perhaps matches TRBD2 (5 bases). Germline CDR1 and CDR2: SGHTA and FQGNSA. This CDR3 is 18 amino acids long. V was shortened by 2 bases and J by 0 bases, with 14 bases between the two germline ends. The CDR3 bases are TGTGCCAGCAGCTTAAGCGGTACCCGCAACTCTGGGGCCAACGTCCTGACTTTC. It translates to CASSLSGTRNSGANVLTF. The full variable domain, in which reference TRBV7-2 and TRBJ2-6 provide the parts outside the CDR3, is GAGVSQSPSNKVTEKGKDVELRCDPISGHTALYWYRQSLGQGLEFLIYFQGNSAPDKSGLPSDRFSAERTGGSVSTLTIQRTQQEDSAVYLCASSLSGTRNSGANVLTFGAGSRLTVL.

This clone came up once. The CDR3 DNA is TGTGCCAGGGGCGATGGCCTGTTTTTT. Translating gives CARGDGLFF. The J gene is TRBJ2-2, the V gene TRBV21-1; the table assigns TRBD1, which was not confirmed against the DNA. TRBV21-1 is labeled a pseudogene. CDR3 length equals 9 residues.

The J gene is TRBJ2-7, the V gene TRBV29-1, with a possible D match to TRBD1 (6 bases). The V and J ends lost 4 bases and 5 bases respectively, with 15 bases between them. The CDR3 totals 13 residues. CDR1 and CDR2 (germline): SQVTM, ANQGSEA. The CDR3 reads CSVGGRGENEQYF. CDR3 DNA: TGCAGCGTTGGAGGCAGGGGTGAAAACGAGCAGTACTTC.

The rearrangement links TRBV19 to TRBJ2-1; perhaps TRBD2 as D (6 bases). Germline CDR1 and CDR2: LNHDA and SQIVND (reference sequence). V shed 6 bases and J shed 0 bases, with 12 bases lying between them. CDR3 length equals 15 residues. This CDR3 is CASRPAGGSYNEQFF. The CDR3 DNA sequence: TGTGCCAGTAGGCCAGCGGGTGGCTCCTACAATGAGCAGTTCTTC.

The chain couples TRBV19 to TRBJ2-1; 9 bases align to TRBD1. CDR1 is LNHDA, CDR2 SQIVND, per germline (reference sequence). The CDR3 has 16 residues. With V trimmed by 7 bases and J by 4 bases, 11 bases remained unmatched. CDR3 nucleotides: TGTGCCAGTACCGCTTCTGACAGGGGGGGGTACAATGAGCAGTTCTTC. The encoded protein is CASTASDRGGYNEQFF.

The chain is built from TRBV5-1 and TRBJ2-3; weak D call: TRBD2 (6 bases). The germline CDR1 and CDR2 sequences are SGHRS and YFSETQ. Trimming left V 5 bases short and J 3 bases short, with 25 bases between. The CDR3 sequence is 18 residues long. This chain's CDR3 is CASRDPVMGGGETDTQYF. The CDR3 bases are TGCGCCAGCAGGGACCCGGTAATGGGGGGAGGAGAGACAGATACGCAGTATTTT.

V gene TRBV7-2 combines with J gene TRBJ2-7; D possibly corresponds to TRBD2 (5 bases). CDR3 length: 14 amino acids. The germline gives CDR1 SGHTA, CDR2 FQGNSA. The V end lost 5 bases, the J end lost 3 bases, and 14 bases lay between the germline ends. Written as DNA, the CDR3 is TGTGCCAGCAGCCCAGGACTCCTTGTCTACGAGCAGTACTTC. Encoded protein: CASSPGLLVYEQYF.

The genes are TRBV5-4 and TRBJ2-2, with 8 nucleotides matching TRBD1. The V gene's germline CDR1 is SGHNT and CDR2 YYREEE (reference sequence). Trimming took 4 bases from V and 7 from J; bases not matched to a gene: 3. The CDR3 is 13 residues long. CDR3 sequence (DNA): TGTGCCAGCAGCCACGACAGGGGCGGGGAGCTGTTTTTT. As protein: CASSHDRGGELFF.

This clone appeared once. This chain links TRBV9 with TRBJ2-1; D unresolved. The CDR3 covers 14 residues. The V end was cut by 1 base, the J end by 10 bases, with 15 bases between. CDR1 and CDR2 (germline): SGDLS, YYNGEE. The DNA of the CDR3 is TGTGCCAGCAGCGTATCAACAAAACCGCACGAGCAGTTCTTC. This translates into CASSVSTKPHEQFF.

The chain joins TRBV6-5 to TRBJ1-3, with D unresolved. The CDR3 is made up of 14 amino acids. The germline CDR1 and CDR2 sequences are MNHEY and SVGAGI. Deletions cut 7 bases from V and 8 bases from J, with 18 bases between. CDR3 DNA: TGTGCCAGCAAGGAGGGCCGAGGCAGTGACACCATATATTTT. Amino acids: CASKEGRGSDTIYF.

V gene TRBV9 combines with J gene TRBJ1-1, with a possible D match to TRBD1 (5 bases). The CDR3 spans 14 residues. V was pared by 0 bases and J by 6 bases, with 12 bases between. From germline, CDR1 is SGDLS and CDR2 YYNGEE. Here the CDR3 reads CASSVEARVAEAFF. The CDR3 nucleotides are TGTGCCAGCAGCGTAGAGGCCAGGGTCGCTGAAGCTTTCTTT.